The sequence of this T cell receptor (beta chain) was determined in a study of regulatory T cells in long-lasting Graves disease. Study-level points and caveats: Those with persistent Graves' had less TCR diversity than newly diagnosed patients.

This clonotype was found a few times. Its matching antigen is unknown. HTBI primers from iRepertoire and Arm-PCR of CDR3 regions yielded the TCR beta libraries. TCRdb recomputed calls from the multiplex PCR reads with MiXCR, one row per CDR3 protein. This sample has about 620,000 distinct CDR3 sequences, with roughly 16% found just once. From germline, CDR1 is GTSNPN and CDR2 SVGIG (reference sequence). This CDR3 comprises 18 residues. Documented time point: newly diagnosed GD, antithyroid drugs for less than 3 months. RNA isolated from PBMCs was used to make the TCR library. A peripheral blood sample, around 8.5 milliliters in volume, was drawn into EDTA tubes. In addition, the sample was reused for a study of T cells in Graves' hyperthyroidism and ophthalmopathy. That study reports: The blood repertoire included most of the expanded thyroid clonotypes above 0.001.

Sample: peripheral blood mononuclear cells (PBMCs), taken at new diagnosis, from a patient treated with antithyroid drugs. The clonotype was recovered from a woman aged 25 to 39 with Graves disease. The chain employs TRBV30 and TRBJ2-2; 13 bases line up with TRBD2. In DNA form, the CDR3 reads TGTGCTTTGCCCAGGAGCTCGGGACTAGCGGGAAACACCGGGGAGCTGTTTTTT. Amino acids: CALPRSSGLAGNTGELFF.